A single T cell receptor (beta chain) is shown here with its context. This entry comes from a study of blood T cell repertoires in COVID-19. Looking at the study overall: Collection of acute and convalescent COVID-19 samples took place in the United States, Italy and Spain. From T cells, B-cell-depleted T cells, or PBMCs came the material, which was cDNA or gDNA.

Original processing notes: Reference gene primers were amplified, and this amplification served to estimate nucleated cell counts. Sequencing used immunoSEQ multiplex PCR; TCRdb keeps in-frame clones, though not all of them. D and trimming come from the DNA, and the V and J calls and clone size come from that table. The profile shows tens of thousands of clones, approximately 82% of them singletons. The sequence derives from a man between 60 and 75 years old with acute or convalescent COVID-19. Sequencing was carried out using peripheral blood.

DNA of the CDR3: TGCGCCAGCAGCCGACAGGGCGACCAGCCCCAGCATTTT. Amino acids: CASSRQGDQPQHF. The genes are TRBV5-1 and TRBJ1-5; 7 nucleotides match TRBD1. From germline, CDR1 is SGHRS and CDR2 YFSETQ. The V gene end was trimmed by 4 bases and the J gene end by 7 bases; junction bases not matched to a gene: 5. This CDR3 region has 13 residues.